The 23 T cell receptor beta chains below were found in one sample sequenced in a study of PD-L1 blockade in urothelial cancer. The method was immunoSEQ multiplex PCR; TCRdb's version includes in-frame clones alone and lacks a portion of them. The sample lists fewer than 45,000 clones, approximately 82% occurring once. This sample comprised PBMCs, obtained around atezolizumab (anti-PD-L1) treatment. These receptors were collected from a man in his 70s with urothelial cancer.

The gene calls are TRBV2 and TRBJ1-5; possibly TRBD1 for D (5 bases). Looked up from germline, CDR1 is SNHLY and CDR2 is FYNNEI. This CDR3 spans 16 amino acids. Trimming took off 8 bases at V and 2 bases at J, with 19 bases between the two ends. In DNA, the CDR3 is TGTGCCAGCGGGGGGGAGGAGTGGGGAGGCAATCAGCCCCAGCATTTT. It yields the protein CASGGEEWGGNQPQHF. Full variable domain (remainder filled in from reference TRBV2 and TRBJ1-5): EPEVTQTPSHQVTQMGQEVILRCVPISNHLYFYWYRQILGQKVEFLVSFYNNEISEKSEIFDDQFSVERPDGSNFTLKIRSTKLEDSAMYFCASGGEEWGGNQPQHFGDGTRLSIL.

The chain recombines TRBV14 with TRBJ2-7; the match to TRBD1 covers 7 bases. Germline V gene sequence: CDR1 SGHDN, CDR2 FVKESK. The ends lost 1 base at V and 5 bases at J; junction bases unmatched: 8. This CDR3 has 15 residues. CDR3 sequence reads: CASSQGTGGTHEQYF. The DNA for the CDR3 is TGTGCCAGCAGCCAAGGGACAGGAGGTACCCACGAGCAGTACTTC.

The V call is TRBV7-2, the J call TRBJ1-5; D is uncertain. V was trimmed by 6 bases and J by 6 bases, leaving 9 bases between them. Germline V gives CDR1 SGHTA, CDR2 FQGNSA. This CDR3 region has 12 residues. The CDR3 DNA sequence: TGTGCCAGCAGTCTAGACGTTCAGCCCCAGCATTTT. It is translated as CASSLDVQPQHF.

The chain recombines TRBV27 with TRBJ2-3; 7 nucleotides agree with TRBD2. V lost 4 bases and J lost 2; bases outside the gene matches: 6. The CDR3 extends over 15 amino acids. Germline-derived CDR1 and CDR2 are MNHEY and SMNVEV (reference sequence). CDR3 nucleotides: TGTGCCAGCAGTTATGCGGGAGTGAACACAGATACGCAGTATTTT. Translating gives CASSYAGVNTDTQYF.

The V and J genes are TRBV27 and TRBJ2-3; 8 bases are shared with TRBD1. The length of the CDR3 is 15 residues. With 4 bases clipped from V and 0 bases from J, the junction kept 3 bases outside the gene matches. Germline V lookup: CDR1 MNHEY, CDR2 SMNVEV (reference sequence). The CDR3 loop is CASSSRTGSTDTQYF. DNA of the CDR3: TGTGCCAGCAGTTCCCGGACAGGGAGCACAGATACGCAGTATTTT.

The J gene is TRBJ2-3, the V gene TRBV7-3, with 9 bases fitting TRBD2. Trimming cost V 2 bases and J 0 bases; bases outside gene matches: 6. The germline gives CDR1 SGHTA, CDR2 FQGTGA. CDR3 length: 17 amino acids. As DNA, the CDR3 is TGTGCCAGCAGCTTAGCGGGAGGGCCCTCTAGCACAGATACGCAGTATTTT. Its translation: CASSLAGGPSSTDTQYF.

This clone occurred once. The rearrangement joins TRBV11-2 to TRBJ1-1; D might be TRBD1 (5 bases). Trimming left V 1 base short and J 0 bases short, with 12 bases between. The CDR3 spans 16 residues. CDR1 and CDR2 (germline): SGHAT, FQNNGV. CDR3 in DNA: TGTGCCAGCAGCTTAGGGGCCGGGACTGTGAACACTGAAGCTTTCTTT. This codes for CASSLGAGTVNTEAFF.

This clone was counted only a few times. J is TRBJ2-1 and V is TRBV4-1, with 11 bases that match TRBD2. The CDR3 has 13 amino acids. The junction had 5 bases not matched to a gene; V was cut back by 6 bases and J by 10 bases. In germline, CDR1 is MGHRA, CDR2 YSYEKL. In nucleotides, the CDR3 is TGCGCCAGCAGGAAGGGACTAGCGGACGAGCAGTTCTTC. Translation: CASRKGLADEQFF.

The rearrangement uses TRBV5-4 and TRBJ1-2; 9 nucleotides line up with TRBD1. CDR1 and CDR2 from the germline V gene are SGHNT and YYREEE (reference sequence). CDR3 length: 16 amino acids. Losses at the gene ends were 4 bases for V and 2 bases for J; bases not matched to a gene: 9. This CDR3 reads CASSPPGQGVNYGYTF. In DNA, the CDR3 is TGTGCCAGCAGCCCCCCGGGACAGGGCGTAAACTATGGCTACACCTTC.

V usage is TRBV4-1 and J usage is TRBJ1-1, with D perhaps matching TRBD1 (5 bases). CDR3 length: 15 residues. CDR1 MGHRA and CDR2 YSYEKL come from the germline V gene. Trimming took off 4 bases at V and 1 base at J, with 13 bases between the two ends. The CDR3 loop reads CASSRAPQGNTEAFF. CDR3 nucleotides: TGCGCCAGCAGCCGGGCCCCTCAGGGGAACACTGAAGCTTTCTTT.

The V and J genes are TRBV4-3 and TRBJ1-2; unclear D gene. Trimming pared 4 bases from V and 4 bases from J, leaving 16 bases between. Germline CDR1 LGHNA, CDR2 YSLEER. The CDR3 is 15 amino acids. CDR3 in DNA: TGCGCCAGCAGCCCCCGGGGAGCTTATGGCTATGGCTACACCTTC. Its translation is CASSPRGAYGYGYTF.

The chain has TRBV7-2 and TRBJ2-5; D possibly corresponds to TRBD1 (7 bases). There are 15 residues in the CDR3. CDR1 is SGHTA and CDR2 is FQGNSA in the germline V gene. The V end lost 4 bases, the J end lost 0 bases, and 12 bases lay between the germline ends. The CDR3 coding sequence is TGTGCCAGCAGCTCAGGGGGGCAGGACCAAGAGACCCAGTACTTC. Its protein is CASSSGGQDQETQYF.

The chain uses TRBV9 and TRBJ2-5; 12 positions match TRBD2. CDR3 length: 20 residues. Germline CDR1 reads SGDLS; CDR2 reads YYNGEE. V lost 1 base, J lost 5 bases, and 18 bases stayed unmatched. CDR3 bases: TGTGCCAGCAGCGTACTTGGGCTAGCGGGGGGGAACGTTGAGAGGGAGACCCAGTACTTC. Protein sequence: CASSVLGLAGGNVERETQYF.

This chain joins TRBV10-3 and TRBJ1-5, with D possibly being TRBD1 (5 bases). This CDR3 has 13 amino acids. Germline V gives CDR1 ENHRY, CDR2 SYGVKD. The V end was cut by 10 bases, the J end by 3 bases, with 13 bases between. CDR3 sequence: CATGPGPNQPQHF. CDR3 nucleotide sequence: TGTGCCACCGGTCCAGGGCCCAATCAGCCCCAGCATTTT.

The V call is TRBV5-1, the J call TRBJ1-3; D remains ambiguous. The V end was cut by 0 bases, the J end by 4 bases, with 5 bases between. Germline V CDR1 and CDR2: SGHRS, YFSETQ. The CDR3 contains 13 residues. CDR3 amino acids: CASSLGGGNTIYF. The CDR3 DNA follows: TGCGCCAGCAGCTTGGGCGGGGGAAACACCATATATTTT.

J is TRBJ2-1 and V is TRBV28; D may be TRBD1 (7 bases). Trimming removed 3 bases at V and 7 bases at J, with 22 bases between. Germline V gene lookup returns CDR1 MDHEN and CDR2 SYDVKM. The CDR3 spans 17 residues. The CDR3 nucleotides read TGTGCCAGCAGTTTGCCACCGGGACAGCCTGGAGGGAATGAGCAGTTCTTC. It is translated as CASSLPPGQPGGNEQFF.

This chain uses TRBV6-1 with TRBJ2-1, with a possible D match to TRBD2 (5 bases). The CDR3 sequence is 15 residues long. CDR1 is MNHNS, CDR2 SASEGT, per germline. Between the trimmed V and J ends, which lost 6 bases and 1 base, there was a span of 13 bases. CDR3 nucleotides: TGTGCCAGCAGGCCGGGAATTTGGTCCTACAATGAGCAGTTCTTC. This sequence encodes CASRPGIWSYNEQFF.

The CDR3 DNA reads TGCGCCAGCAGCACGGGGACAGATAATCAGCCCCAGCATTTT. It is translated as CASSTGTDNQPQHF. The genes are TRBV5-1 and TRBJ1-5, with 7 bases matching TRBD1. Losses at the gene ends were 4 bases for V and 4 bases for J; bases not matched to a gene: 5. CDR1 is SGHRS and CDR2 is YFSETQ in the germline V gene. CDR3 length equals 14 residues.

The gene calls are TRBV9 and TRBJ2-7, with 7 bases that match TRBD1. The CDR3 runs to 15 residues. The V gene's germline CDR1 is SGDLS and CDR2 YYNGEE. J was trimmed by 3 bases and V by 0 bases; bases with no gene match: 6. In DNA form, the CDR3 reads TGTGCCAGCAGCGTAGGAGGGACAGCTAACTACGAGCAGTACTTC. Protein sequence: CASSVGGTANYEQYF.

CDR3 in amino acids: CASSPGQGRYNEQFF. The CDR3, as DNA: TGTGCCAGCAGCCCCGGACAGGGCAGATACAATGAGCAGTTCTTC. V gene TRBV9 combines with J gene TRBJ2-1, with TRBD1 identical over 8 bases. The trim removed 4 bases at V and 4 bases at J, leaving 7 bases unmatched. This CDR3 spans 15 amino acids. Germline V lookup: CDR1 SGDLS, CDR2 YYNGEE.

The chain joins TRBV19 to TRBJ1-5, with D uncertain. Germline V gives CDR1 LNHDA, CDR2 SQIVND (reference sequence). V was cut by 7 bases and J by 6 bases, with 16 bases left in between. This CDR3 is 14 amino acids long. DNA for the CDR3: TGTGCCAGTAACTCGGCGGACTCGCGTCAGCCCCAGCATTTT. It codes for CASNSADSRQPQHF.

The J gene is TRBJ2-5, the V gene TRBV7-2; 7 nucleotides align to TRBD2. Germline V gene data show CDR1 as SGHTA and CDR2 as FQGNSA. Trimming cost V 7 bases and J 2 bases; bases outside gene matches: 7. This CDR3 region has 14 residues. The CDR3, as DNA: TGTGCCAGCAAGGGTGGGGGGGGTCAAGAGACCCAGTACTTC. This translates into CASKGGGGQETQYF.

This chain connects TRBV18 to TRBJ1-2; D gene unclear. Looked up from germline, CDR1 is KGHSH and CDR2 is LQKENI. The CDR3 covers 12 residues. V was cut by 0 bases and J by 4 bases, with 3 bases left in between. CDR3 nucleotides: TGTGCCAGCTCACCACCCGGCTATGGCTACACCTTC. Amino acids: CASSPPGYGYTF.